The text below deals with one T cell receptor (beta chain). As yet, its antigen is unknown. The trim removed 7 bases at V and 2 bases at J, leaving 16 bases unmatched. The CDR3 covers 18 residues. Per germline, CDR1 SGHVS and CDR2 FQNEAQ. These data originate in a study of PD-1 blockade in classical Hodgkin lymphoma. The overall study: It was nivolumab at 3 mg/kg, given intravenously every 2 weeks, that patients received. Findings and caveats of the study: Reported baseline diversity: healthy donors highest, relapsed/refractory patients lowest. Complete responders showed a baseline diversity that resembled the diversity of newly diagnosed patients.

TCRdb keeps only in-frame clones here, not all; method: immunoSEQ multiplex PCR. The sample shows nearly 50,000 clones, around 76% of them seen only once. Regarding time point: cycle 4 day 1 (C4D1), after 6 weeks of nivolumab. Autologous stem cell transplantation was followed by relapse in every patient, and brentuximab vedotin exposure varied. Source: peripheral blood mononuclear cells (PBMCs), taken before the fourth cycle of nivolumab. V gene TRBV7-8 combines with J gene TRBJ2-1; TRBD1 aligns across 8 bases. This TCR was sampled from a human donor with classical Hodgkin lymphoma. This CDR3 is CASTLTGAGTKAYNEQFF. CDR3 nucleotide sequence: TGTGCCAGCACCTTGACAGGGGCTGGGACAAAGGCCTACAATGAGCAGTTCTTC.